This T cell receptor (beta chain) was profiled in a study of blood T cell repertoires in COVID-19. Study-wide context: Material from acute and convalescent COVID-19 was sourced from the United States, Italy and Spain.

In the source study's methods: Amplifying reference gene primers gave estimates of nucleated cell counts. Assay used: immunoSEQ multiplex PCR; TCRdb lists only in-frame clones, some missing. V and J calls and clone size are given by that table; D and trimming were obtained from the DNA. The data contain roughly 75,000 clones, 80% to 90% of them singletons. The CDR3 consists of 14 residues. Germline V gene lookup returns CDR1 MDHEN and CDR2 SYDVKM. The J segment lost 4 bases and the V segment lost 4 bases, leaving 6 bases of the junction unmatched. The receptor was isolated from a man aged 60 to 69 with acute or convalescent COVID-19. The sequencing input was peripheral blood. The chain couples TRBV28 to TRBJ2-5, with 7 positions matching TRBD1. The CDR3 bases are TGTGCCAGCAGTTACAGGGGTCGGTTAGAGACCCAGTACTTC. This encodes CASSYRGRLETQYF.